The source of this T cell receptor (beta chain) is a study of naive CD8 T cells in extremely preterm neonates. The CDR3 totals 12 residues. The V gene lost 3 bases and the J gene lost 1 base, with 6 bases spanning the gap. CDR1 SQVTM and CDR2 ANQGSEA come from the germline V gene. This clone appeared once. Its target is not known. Method: immunoSEQ multiplex PCR; TCRdb's copy keeps in-frame clones and lacks some. The table shows about 23,000 clones, with around 89% occurring only once. Preterm samples came from extremely preterm deliveries at about 21-29 weeks. The sample holds sorted live naive CD8+ CD45RA+CCR7+ T cells. Study observations and caveats: Preterm neonates shared more CDR3 nucleotide sequences (approximately 2.7%) than older groups. Compared with older groups, preterm CDR3s were shorter, with fewer N additions and less trimming.

The rearrangement uses TRBV29-1 and TRBJ1-1, with TRBD1 as a possible D gene (6 bases). The origin of this receptor is a boy who was born preterm. Sequenced material: naive CD8+ T cells from cord blood. CDR3 nucleotide sequence: TGCAGCGTTGACAGGGGGAACACTGAAGCTTTCTTT. It specifies CSVDRGNTEAFF.